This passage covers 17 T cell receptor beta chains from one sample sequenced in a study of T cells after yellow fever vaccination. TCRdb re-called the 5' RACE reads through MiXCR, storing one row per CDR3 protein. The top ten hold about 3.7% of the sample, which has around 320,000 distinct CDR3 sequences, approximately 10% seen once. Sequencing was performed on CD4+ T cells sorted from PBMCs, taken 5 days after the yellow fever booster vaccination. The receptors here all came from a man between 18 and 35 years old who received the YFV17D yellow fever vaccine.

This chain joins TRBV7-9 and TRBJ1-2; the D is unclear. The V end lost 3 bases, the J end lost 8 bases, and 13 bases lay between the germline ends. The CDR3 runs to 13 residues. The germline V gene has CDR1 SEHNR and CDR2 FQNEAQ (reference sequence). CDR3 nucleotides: TGTGCCAGCAGCTTTGGGGATCTCGGAGGCTACACCTTC. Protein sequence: CASSFGDLGGYTF.

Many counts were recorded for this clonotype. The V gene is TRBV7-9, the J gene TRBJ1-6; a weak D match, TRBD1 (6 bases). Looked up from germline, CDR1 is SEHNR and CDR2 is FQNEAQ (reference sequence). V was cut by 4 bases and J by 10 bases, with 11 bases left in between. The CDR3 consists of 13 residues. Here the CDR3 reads CASSSEQGSPLHF. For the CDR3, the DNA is TGTGCCAGCAGCTCCGAACAGGGCTCACCCCTCCACTTT.

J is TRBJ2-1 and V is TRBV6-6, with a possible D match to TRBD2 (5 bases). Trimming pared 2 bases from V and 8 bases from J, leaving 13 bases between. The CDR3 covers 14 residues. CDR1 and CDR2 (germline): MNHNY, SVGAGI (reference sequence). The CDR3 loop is CASSYPEDGYEQFF. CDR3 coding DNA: TGTGCCAGCAGTTACCCGGAGGACGGCTATGAGCAGTTCTTC.

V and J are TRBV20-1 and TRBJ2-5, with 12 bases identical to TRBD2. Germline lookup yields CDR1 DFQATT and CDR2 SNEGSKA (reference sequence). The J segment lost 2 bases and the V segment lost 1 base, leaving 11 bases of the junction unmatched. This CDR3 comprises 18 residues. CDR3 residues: CSARGDSRGTSGQETQYF. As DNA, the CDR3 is TGCAGTGCTAGAGGGGACTCCCGCGGGACTAGCGGGCAAGAGACCCAGTACTTC.

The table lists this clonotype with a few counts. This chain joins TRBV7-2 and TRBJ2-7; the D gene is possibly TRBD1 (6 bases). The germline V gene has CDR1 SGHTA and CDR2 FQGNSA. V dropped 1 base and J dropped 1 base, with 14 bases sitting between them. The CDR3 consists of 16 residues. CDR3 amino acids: CASSLDEQGRSYEQYF. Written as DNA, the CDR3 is TGTGCCAGCAGCTTAGACGAACAGGGTCGGTCCTACGAGCAGTACTTC.

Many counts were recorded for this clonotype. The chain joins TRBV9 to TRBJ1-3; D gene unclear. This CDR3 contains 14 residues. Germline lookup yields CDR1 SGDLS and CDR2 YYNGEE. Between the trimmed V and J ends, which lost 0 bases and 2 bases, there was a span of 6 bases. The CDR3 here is CASSVATAGNTIYF. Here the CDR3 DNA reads TGTGCCAGCAGCGTAGCTACAGCTGGAAACACCATATATTTT.

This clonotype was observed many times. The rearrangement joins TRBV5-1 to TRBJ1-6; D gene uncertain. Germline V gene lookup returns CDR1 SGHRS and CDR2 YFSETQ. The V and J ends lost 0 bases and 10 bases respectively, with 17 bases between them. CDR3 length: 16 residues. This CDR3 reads CASSLAPDGRGSPLHF. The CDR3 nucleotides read TGCGCCAGCAGCTTGGCCCCGGACGGCCGCGGGTCACCCCTCCACTTT.

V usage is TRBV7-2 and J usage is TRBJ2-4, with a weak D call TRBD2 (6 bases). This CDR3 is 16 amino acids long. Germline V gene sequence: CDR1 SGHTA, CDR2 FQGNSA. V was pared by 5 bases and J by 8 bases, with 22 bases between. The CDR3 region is CASSLGTGVGLDIQYF. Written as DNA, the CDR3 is TGTGCCAGCAGCCTGGGGACTGGGGTGGGTTTAGACATTCAGTACTTC.

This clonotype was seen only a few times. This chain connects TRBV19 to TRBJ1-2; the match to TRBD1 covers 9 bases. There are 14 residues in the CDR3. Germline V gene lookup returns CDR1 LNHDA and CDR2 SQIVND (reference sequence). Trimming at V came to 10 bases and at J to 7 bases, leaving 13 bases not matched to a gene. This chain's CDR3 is CANTTGTGLSGYTF. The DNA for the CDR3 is TGTGCCAACACGACAGGGACAGGGCTCAGTGGCTACACCTTC. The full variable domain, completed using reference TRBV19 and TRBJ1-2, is DGGITQSPKYLFRKEGQNVTLSCEQNLNHDAMYWYRQDPGQGLRLIYYSQIVNDFQKGDIAEGYSVSREKKESFPLTVTSAQKNPTAFYLCANTTGTGLSGYTFGSGTRLTVV.

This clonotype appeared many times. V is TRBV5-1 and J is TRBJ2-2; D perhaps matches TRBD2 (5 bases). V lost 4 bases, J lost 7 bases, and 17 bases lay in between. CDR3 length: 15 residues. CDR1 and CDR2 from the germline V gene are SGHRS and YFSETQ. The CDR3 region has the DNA TGCGCCAGCAGCCCTCCGTTGGGGAGTGGCGGGGAGCTGTTTTTT. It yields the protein CASSPPLGSGGELFF.

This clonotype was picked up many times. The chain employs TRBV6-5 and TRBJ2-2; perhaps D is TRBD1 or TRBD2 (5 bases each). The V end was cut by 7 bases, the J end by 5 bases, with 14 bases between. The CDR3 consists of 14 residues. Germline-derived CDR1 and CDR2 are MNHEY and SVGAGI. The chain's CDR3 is CASTKLGVTGELFF. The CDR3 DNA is TGTGCCAGCACTAAGTTGGGGGTAACCGGGGAGCTGTTTTTT.

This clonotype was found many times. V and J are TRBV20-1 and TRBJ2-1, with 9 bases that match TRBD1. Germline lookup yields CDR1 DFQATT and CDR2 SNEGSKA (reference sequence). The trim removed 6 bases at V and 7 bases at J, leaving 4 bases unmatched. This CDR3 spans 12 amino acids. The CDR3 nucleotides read TGCAGTGCCCTAGGACAGGGGAATGAGCAGTTCTTC. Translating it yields CSALGQGNEQFF.

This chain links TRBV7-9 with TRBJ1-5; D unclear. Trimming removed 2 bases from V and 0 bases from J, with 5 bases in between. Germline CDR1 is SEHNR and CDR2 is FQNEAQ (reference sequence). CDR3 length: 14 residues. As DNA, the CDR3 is TGTGCCAGCAGCTTATTAGATAGCAATCAGCCCCAGCATTTT. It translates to CASSLLDSNQPQHF.

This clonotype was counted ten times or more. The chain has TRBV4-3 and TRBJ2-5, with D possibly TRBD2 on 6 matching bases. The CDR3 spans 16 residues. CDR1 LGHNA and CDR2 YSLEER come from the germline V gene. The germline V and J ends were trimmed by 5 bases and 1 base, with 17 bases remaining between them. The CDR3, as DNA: TGCGCCAGCAGCATCGGCTCCGGACTACCCCAAGAGACCCAGTACTTC. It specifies CASSIGSGLPQETQYF.

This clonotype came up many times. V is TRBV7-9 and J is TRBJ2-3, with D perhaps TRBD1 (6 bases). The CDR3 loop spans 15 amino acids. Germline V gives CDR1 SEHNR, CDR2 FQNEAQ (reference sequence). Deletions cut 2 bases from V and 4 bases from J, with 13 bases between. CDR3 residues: CASSLWSRGADTQYF. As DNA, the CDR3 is TGTGCCAGCAGCTTATGGAGCAGGGGAGCAGATACGCAGTATTTT. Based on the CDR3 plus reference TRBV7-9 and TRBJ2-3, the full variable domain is DTGVSQNPRHKITKRGQNVTFRCDPISEHNRLYWYRQTLGQGPEFLTYFQNEAQLEKSRLLSDRFSAERPKGSFSTLEIQRTEQGDSAMYLCASSLWSRGADTQYFGPGTRLTVL.

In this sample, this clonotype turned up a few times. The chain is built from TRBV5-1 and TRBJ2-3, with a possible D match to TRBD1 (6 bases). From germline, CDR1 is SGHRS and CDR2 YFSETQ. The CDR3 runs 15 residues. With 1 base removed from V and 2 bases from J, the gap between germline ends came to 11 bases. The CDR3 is CASSLMGHPTDTQYF. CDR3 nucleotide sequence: TGCGCCAGCAGCTTGATGGGACACCCCACAGATACGCAGTATTTT.

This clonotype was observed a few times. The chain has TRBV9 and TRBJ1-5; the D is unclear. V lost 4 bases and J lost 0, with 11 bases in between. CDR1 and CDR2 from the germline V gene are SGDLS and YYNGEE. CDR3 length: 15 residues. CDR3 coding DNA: TGTGCCAGCAGCTCGGGCACCAATAGCAATCAGCCCCAGCATTTT. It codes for CASSSGTNSNQPQHF.